This T cell receptor (beta chain) stems from a study of cytomegalovirus exposure and HLA in healthy donors. Study in general: Both the roughly 120 validation repertoires and the approximately 700 first-cohort repertoires used the same platform, as reported by a later analysis.

Clones were read by immunoSEQ multiplex PCR, and TCRdb kept only the in-frame ones, dropping some. The data show about 170,000 clones, with 65% to 90% seen just once and approximately 2.1% held by the top ten. The CDR3 is 16 amino acids. Germline CDR1 is SEHNR and CDR2 is FQNEAQ (reference sequence). V was pared by 3 bases and J by 7 bases, with 11 bases of the junction left unmatched. Study results and caveats: Rarity characterized most TCR sequences, yet some public TCRs appeared in many donors.

Points on this clone: Its antigen is as yet unknown.

J is TRBJ1-2 and V is TRBV7-9, with 10 bases matching TRBD1. Sequencing was carried out using PBMCs. This TCR was sampled from a woman aged 18 to 35 in good health and CMV-seronegative. The CDR3 reads CASSLPRQGARIGYTF. Written as DNA, the CDR3 is TGTGCCAGCAGCTTGCCCCGACAGGGGGCGCGTATTGGCTACACCTTC.